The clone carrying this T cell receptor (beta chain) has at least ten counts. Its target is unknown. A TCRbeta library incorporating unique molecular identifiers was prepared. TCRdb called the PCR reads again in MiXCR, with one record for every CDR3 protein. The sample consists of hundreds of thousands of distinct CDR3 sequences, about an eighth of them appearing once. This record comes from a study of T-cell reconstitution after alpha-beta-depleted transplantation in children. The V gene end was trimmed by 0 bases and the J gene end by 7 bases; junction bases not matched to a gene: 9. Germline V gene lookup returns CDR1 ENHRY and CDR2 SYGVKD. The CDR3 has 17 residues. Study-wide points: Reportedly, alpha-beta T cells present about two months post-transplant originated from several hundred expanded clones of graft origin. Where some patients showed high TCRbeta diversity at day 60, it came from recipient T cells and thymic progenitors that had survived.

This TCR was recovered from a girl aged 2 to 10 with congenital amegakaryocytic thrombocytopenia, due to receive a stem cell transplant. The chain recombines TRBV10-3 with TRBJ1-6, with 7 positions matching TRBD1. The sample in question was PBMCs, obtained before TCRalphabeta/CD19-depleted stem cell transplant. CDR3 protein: CAISESISQGGNSPLHF. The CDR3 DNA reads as TGTGCCATCAGTGAGTCGATTTCCCAGGGGGGGAATTCACCCCTCCACTTT.